This entry features one T cell receptor beta chain sequence. This sample is part of a study of post-analysis software for immune sequencing data. Built from TCR beta cDNA, the libraries had unique molecular identifiers in them. TCRdb redid the calling of the PCR reads with MiXCR, one entry per CDR3 protein. The data hold over 300,000 distinct CDR3 sequences, with roughly 38% observed a single time. The receptor was derived from a girl aged 5-17 years with multiple sclerosis. The sample comprised blood.

CDR3 region: CASSPRFIRGNTGELFF. In DNA, the CDR3 is TGTGCCAGCAGCCCTCGTTTTATAAGAGGGAACACCGGGGAGCTGTTTTTT. The rearrangement uses TRBV11-2 and TRBJ2-2; D not resolved. CDR3 length: 17 residues. Trimming removed 5 bases from V and 1 base from J, with 17 bases in between. CDR1 is SGHAT and CDR2 is FQNNGV in the germline V gene. The full variable domain, in which reference TRBV11-2 and TRBJ2-2 provide the parts outside the CDR3, is EAGVAQSPRYKIIEKRQSVAFWCNPISGHATLYWYQQILGQGPKLLIQFQNNGVVDDSQLPKDRFSAERLKGVDSTLKIQPAKLEDSAVYLCASSPRFIRGNTGELFFGEGSRLTVL.